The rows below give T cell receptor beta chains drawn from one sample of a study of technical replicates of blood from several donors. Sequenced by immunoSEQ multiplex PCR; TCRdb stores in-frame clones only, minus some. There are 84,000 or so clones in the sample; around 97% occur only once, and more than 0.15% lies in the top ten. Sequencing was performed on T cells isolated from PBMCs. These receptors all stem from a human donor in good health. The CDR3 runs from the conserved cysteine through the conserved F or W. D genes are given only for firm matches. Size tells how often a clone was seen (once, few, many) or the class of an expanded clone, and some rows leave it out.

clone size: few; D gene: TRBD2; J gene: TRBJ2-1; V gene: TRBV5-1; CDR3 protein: CASRLAGNNEQFF; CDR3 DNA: TGCGCCAGCAGACTAGCGGGGAACAATGAGCAGTTCTTC
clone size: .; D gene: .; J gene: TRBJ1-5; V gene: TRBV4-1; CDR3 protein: CASSHLQGGNQPQHF; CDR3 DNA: TGCGCCAGCAGCCACTTACAGGGAGGGAATCAGCCCCAGCATTTT
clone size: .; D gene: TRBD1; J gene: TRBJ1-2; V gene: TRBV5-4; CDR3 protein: CASSLGGSGQGNYGYTF; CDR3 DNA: TGTGCCAGCAGCTTGGGCGGGTCAGGACAGGGTAACTATGGCTACACCTTC
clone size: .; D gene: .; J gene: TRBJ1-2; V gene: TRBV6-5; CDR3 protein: CASSYSAVGGGGYTF; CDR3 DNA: TGTGCCAGCAGTTACTCGGCGGTCGGGGGAGGGGGCTACACCTTC
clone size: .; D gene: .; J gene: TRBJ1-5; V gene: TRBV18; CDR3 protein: CASSRGGNSNQPQHF; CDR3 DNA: TGTGCCAGCTCACGGGGGGGGAATAGCAATCAGCCCCAGCATTTT
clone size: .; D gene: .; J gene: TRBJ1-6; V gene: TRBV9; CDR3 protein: CASTQGWGVSPLHF; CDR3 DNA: TGTGCCAGCACCCAGGGATGGGGCGTCTCACCCCTCCACTTT
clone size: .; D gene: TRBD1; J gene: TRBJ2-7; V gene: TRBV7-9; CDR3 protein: CASSTTGTGYSYEQYF; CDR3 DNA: TGTGCCAGCAGCACCACCGGGACAGGGTACTCCTACGAGCAGTACTTC
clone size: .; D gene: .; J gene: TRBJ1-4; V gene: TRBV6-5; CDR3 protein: CASSFKQGDEKLFF; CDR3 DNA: TGTGCCAGCAGTTTTAAACAGGGAGATGAAAAACTGTTTTTT
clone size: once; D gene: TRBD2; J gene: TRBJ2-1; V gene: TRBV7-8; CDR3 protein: CASSLAGVHNEQFF; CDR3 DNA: TGTGCCAGCAGTCTAGCGGGAGTACACAATGAGCAGTTCTTC
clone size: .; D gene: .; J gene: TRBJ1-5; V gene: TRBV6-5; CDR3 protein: CASRPPGGADQPQHF; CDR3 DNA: TGTGCCAGCAGACCCCCGGGGGGGGCGGATCAGCCCCAGCATTTT
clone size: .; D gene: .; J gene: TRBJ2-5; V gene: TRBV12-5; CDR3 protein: CASGLVLFGQGRSKETQYF; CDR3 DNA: TGTGCTAGTGGTTTGGTACTCTTCGGCCAGGGTCGGTCAAAAGAGACCCAGTACTTC
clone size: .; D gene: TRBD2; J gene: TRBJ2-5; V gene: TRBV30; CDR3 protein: CAWNRPGLAGGFQETQYF; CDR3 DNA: TGTGCCTGGAACCGACCGGGACTAGCGGGGGGGTTTCAAGAGACCCAGTACTTC
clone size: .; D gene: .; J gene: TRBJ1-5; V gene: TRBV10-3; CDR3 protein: CAIQDSYNQPQHF; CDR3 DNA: TGTGCCATCCAGGACAGCTATAATCAGCCCCAGCATTTT
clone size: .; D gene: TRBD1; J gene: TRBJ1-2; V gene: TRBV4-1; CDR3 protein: CASSQDRGARGFYGYTF; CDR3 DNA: TGCGCCAGCAGCCAAGATAGAGGGGCCAGGGGGTTCTATGGCTACACCTTC
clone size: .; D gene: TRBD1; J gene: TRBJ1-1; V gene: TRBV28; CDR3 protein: CASSATAGGREIPEAFF; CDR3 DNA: TGTGCCAGCAGTGCCACGGCAGGGGGGCGCGAGATTCCTGAAGCTTTCTTT
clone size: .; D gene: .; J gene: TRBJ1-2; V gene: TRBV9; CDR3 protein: CASSVGFGDGYTF; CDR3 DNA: TGTGCCAGCAGCGTAGGGTTCGGGGATGGCTACACCTTC
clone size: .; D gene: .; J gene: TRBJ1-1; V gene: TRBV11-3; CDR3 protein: CASSTLNTEAFF; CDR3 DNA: TGTGCCAGCAGTACATTGAACACTGAAGCTTTCTTT
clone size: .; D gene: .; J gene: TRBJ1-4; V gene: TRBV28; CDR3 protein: CASRAATNEKLFF; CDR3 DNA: TGTGCCAGCAGGGCTGCAACTAATGAAAAACTGTTTTTT
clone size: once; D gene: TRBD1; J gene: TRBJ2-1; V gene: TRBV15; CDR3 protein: CATSRDRTGGIEQFF; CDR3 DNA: TGTGCCACCAGCAGGGACCGGACAGGGGGGATTGAGCAGTTCTTC
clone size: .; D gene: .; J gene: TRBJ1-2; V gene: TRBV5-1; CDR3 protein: CASSGDRGYGYTF; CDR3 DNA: TGCGCCAGCAGCGGAGACCGGGGTTATGGCTACACCTTC
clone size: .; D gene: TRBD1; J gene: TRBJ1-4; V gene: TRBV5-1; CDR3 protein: CASSAKGAPATNEKLFF; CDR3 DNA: TGCGCCAGCAGCGCAAAGGGGGCGCCGGCAACTAATGAAAAACTGTTTTTT
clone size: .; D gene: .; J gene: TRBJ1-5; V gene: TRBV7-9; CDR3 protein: CASSSTGQHQPQHF; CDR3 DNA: TGTGCCAGCAGCTCGACAGGCCAACATCAGCCCCAGCATTTT
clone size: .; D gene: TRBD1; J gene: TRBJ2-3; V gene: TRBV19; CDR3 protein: CASSLSGTGGTDTQYF; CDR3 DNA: TGTGCCAGTAGTCTCTCCGGGACAGGGGGCACAGATACGCAGTATTTT
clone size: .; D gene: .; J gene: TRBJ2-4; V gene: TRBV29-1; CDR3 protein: CSVEDPGKNIQYF; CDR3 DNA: TGCAGCGTTGAAGATCCAGGCAAAAACATTCAGTACTTC
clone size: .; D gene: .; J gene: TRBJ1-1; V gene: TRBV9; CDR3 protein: CASSPPRGNTEAFF; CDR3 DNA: TGTGCCAGCAGCCCCCCGAGAGGAAACACTGAAGCTTTCTTT
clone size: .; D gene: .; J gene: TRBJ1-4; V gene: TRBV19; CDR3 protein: CASSPGVWESNEKLFF; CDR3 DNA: TGTGCCAGTAGTCCGGGGGTCTGGGAGTCTAATGAAAAACTGTTTTTT
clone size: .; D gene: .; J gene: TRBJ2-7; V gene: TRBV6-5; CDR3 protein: CASRSRDEQYF; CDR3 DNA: TGTGCCAGCAGATCCCGAGACGAGCAGTACTTC
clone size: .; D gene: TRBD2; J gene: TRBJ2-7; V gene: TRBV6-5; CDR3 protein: CASKGLAASLEQYF; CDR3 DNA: TGTGCCAGCAAGGGGCTAGCGGCCTCTTTAGAGCAGTACTTC
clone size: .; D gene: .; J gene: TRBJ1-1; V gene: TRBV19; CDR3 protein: CASSPRPDRRNTEAFF; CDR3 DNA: TGTGCCAGTAGTCCGAGACCCGACAGAAGGAACACTGAAGCTTTCTTT
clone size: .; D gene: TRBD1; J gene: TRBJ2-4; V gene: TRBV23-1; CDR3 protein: CASIQQGARGKNIQYF; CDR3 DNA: TGCGCCAGCATACAACAGGGGGCGAGGGGAAAAAACATTCAGTACTTC
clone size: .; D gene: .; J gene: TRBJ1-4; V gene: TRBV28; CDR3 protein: CASSYKPGNAEKLFF; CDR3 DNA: TGTGCCAGCAGCTACAAACCGGGAAATGCGGAAAAACTGTTTTTT
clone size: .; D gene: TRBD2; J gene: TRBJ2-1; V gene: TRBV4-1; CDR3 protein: CASSPYEGTIEWGEQFF; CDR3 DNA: TGCGCCAGCAGCCCCTACGAGGGGACTATAGAATGGGGTGAGCAGTTCTTC
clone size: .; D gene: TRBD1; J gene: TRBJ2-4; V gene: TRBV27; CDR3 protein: CASSKPGQVDIQYF; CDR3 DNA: TGTGCCAGCAGTAAACCGGGACAGGTCGACATTCAGTACTTC
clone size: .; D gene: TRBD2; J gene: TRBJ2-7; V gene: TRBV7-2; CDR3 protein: CASSNRAGATYEQYF; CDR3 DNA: TGTGCCAGCAGCAATAGAGCGGGGGCCACCTACGAGCAGTACTTC
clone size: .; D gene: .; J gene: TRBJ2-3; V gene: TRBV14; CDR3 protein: CASSQTGRRDTQYF; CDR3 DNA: TGTGCCAGCAGCCAAACGGGGAGGCGAGATACGCAGTATTTT
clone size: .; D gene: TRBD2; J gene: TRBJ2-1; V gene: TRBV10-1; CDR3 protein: CASSDSGASGLFSYNEQFF; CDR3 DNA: TGCGCCAGCAGTGACTCGGGGGCTAGCGGGCTGTTCTCCTACAATGAGCAGTTCTTC
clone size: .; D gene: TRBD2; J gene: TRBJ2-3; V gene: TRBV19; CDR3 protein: CASSPGLAGVREDTQYF; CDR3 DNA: TGTGCCAGTAGTCCGGGACTAGCGGGAGTGAGGGAAGATACGCAGTATTTT
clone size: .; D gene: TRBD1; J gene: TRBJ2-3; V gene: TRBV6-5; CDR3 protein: CASSQGARGTDTQYF; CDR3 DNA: TGTGCCAGCAGCCAGGGGGCTAGGGGCACAGATACGCAGTATTTT
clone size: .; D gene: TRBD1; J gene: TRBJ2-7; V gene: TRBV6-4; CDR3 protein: CASRLGRGPGQGIEQYF; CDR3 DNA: TGTGCCAGCAGGTTGGGGAGGGGACCGGGACAGGGTATCGAGCAGTACTTC
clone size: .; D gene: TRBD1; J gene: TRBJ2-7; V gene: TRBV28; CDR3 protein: CASSFEGAILATYEQYF; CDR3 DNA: TGTGCCAGCAGTTTTGAGGGGGCAATCCTGGCCACCTACGAGCAGTACTTC
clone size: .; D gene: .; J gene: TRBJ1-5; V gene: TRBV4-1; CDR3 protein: CASSVLGVDQPQHF; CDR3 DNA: TGCGCCAGCAGCGTACTCGGTGTTGATCAGCCCCAGCATTTT
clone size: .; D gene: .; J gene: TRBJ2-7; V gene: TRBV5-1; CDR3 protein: CASSFELTYEQYF; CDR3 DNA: TGCGCCAGCAGCTTCGAACTGACCTACGAGCAGTACTTC
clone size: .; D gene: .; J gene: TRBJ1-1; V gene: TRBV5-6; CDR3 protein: CASSLAGPNTEAFF; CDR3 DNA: TGTGCCAGCAGCTTGGCCGGTCCGAACACTGAAGCTTTCTTT
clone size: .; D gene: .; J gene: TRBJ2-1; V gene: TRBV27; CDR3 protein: CASSFLGGYNEQFF; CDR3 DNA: TGTGCCAGCAGTTTTCTGGGGGGTTACAATGAGCAGTTCTTC
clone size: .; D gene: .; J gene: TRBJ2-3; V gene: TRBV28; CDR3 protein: CASSFPDTGTDTQYF; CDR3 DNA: TGTGCCAGCAGTTTCCCAGACACAGGCACAGATACGCAGTATTTT
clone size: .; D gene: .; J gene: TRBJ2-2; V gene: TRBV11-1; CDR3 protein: CASSLRGQVPGELFF; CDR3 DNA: TGTGCCAGCAGCTTAAGGGGCCAAGTGCCCGGGGAGCTGTTTTTT
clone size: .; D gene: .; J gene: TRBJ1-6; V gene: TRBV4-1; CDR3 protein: CASTEAVPLHF; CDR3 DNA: TGCGCCAGCACCGAAGCCGTGCCCCTCCACTTT
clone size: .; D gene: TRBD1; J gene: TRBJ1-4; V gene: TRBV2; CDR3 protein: CASRPGTVNEKLFF; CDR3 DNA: TGTGCCAGCAGGCCCGGGACAGTTAATGAAAAACTGTTTTTT
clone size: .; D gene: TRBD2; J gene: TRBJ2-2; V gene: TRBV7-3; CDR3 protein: CASSSHNQRLAHTGELFF; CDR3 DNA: TGTGCCAGCAGCTCTCACAACCAAAGACTAGCTCACACCGGGGAGCTGTTTTTT
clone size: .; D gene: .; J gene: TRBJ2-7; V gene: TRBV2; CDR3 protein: CASNTVVGVEQYF; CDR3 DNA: TGTGCCAGCAATACCGTCGTAGGGGTCGAGCAGTACTTC
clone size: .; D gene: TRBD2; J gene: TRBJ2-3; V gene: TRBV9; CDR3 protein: CASSVATGLAGYTDTQYF; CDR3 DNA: TGTGCCAGCAGCGTAGCTACGGGACTAGCGGGATACACAGATACGCAGTATTTT
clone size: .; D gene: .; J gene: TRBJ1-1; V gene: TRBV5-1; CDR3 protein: CASSPTRISETEAFF; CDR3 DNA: TGCGCCAGCAGCCCCACCCGGATTTCGGAGACTGAAGCTTTCTTT
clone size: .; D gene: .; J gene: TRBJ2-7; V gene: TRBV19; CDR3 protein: CAGWDKKMSYEQYF; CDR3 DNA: TGTGCCGGGTGGGACAAGAAGATGTCCTACGAGCAGTACTTC
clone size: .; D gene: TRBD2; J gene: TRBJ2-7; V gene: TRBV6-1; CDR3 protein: CASDRDYLYEQYF; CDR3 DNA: TGTGCCAGCGACCGGGACTACCTCTACGAGCAGTACTTC
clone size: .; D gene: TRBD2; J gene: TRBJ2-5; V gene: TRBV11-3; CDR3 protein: CASSSSLPGGYQETQYF; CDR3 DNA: TGTGCCAGCAGCTCCTCACTGCCGGGGGGGTACCAAGAGACCCAGTACTTC